These T cell receptor beta chains were read from a single sample in a study of blood T cell repertoires in COVID-19. Produced via immunoSEQ multiplex PCR; TCRdb's table is partial and in-frame only. The sample has about 98,000 clones, around 85% seen once. Sequences were obtained from peripheral blood. These receptors came from a woman aged 80 or older with acute or convalescent COVID-19. Each CDR3 is given with its conserved first and last residue. The order of the fields is D gene, V gene, J gene, clone size, CDR3 protein, CDR3 DNA. D genes are given only for firm matches. Only some rows state a clone size, as once, few, many or a class for expanded clones.

.	TRBV10-3	TRBJ1-1	few	CAIGRGETEAFF	TGTGCCATCGGCAGGGGTGAGACTGAAGCTTTCTTT
.	TRBV3-1/TRBV3-2	TRBJ1-1	few	CASSPQANTEAFF	TGTGCCAGCAGCCCGCAGGCTAACACTGAAGCTTTCTTT
.	TRBV20-1	TRBJ1-1	.	CSARWATEAFF	TGCAGTGCTAGGTGGGCCACTGAAGCTTTCTTT
TRBD1	TRBV12-3/TRBV12-4	TRBJ1-2	.	CASSLQGGYGYTF	TGTGCCAGCAGTTTGCAGGGGGGTTATGGCTACACCTTC
.	TRBV18	TRBJ2-3	once	CASQIESDTQYF	TGTGCCAGCCAGATCGAATCAGATACGCAGTATTTT
TRBD2	TRBV24-1	TRBJ2-1	once	CATSLSGGSSYNEQFF	TGTGCCACCAGTCTTTCGGGGGGGAGCTCCTACAATGAGCAGTTCTTC
TRBD1	TRBV2	TRBJ2-3	.	CASSDGQGWDRITQYF	TGTGCCAGCAGCGACGGACAGGGCTGGGATCGAATCACGCAGTATTTT
.	TRBV5-4	TRBJ1-1	.	CASSLGRGTEAFF	TGTGCCAGCAGCTTGGGTCGGGGCACTGAAGCTTTCTTT
TRBD1	TRBV6-5	TRBJ1-2	.	CASSYNRGGYTF	TGTGCCAGCAGTTACAACAGGGGTGGCTACACCTTC
TRBD1	TRBV9	TRBJ2-5	once	CASSRGQGIQETQYF	TGTGCCAGCAGCCGGGGACAGGGGATTCAAGAGACCCAGTACTTC
.	TRBV28	TRBJ1-1	once	CASSLPHHRKNTEAFF	TGTGCCAGCAGTTTACCCCACCACAGGAAGAACACTGAAGCTTTCTTT
TRBD1	TRBV23-1	TRBJ1-6	once	CASSHWSGQKNSPLHF	TGCGCCAGCAGTCATTGGTCGGGACAGAAGAATTCACCCCTCCACTTT
TRBD1	TRBV2	TRBJ1-2	.	CASSETGSSYGYTF	TGTGCCAGCAGTGAGACAGGGTCCAGCTATGGCTACACCTTC
.	TRBV27	TRBJ1-3	.	CASSLTSSGNTIYF	TGTGCCAGCAGTCTAACTTCCTCTGGAAACACCATATATTTT
.	TRBV3-1/TRBV3-2	TRBJ1-2	.	CASSLEGTGNYGYTF	TGTGCCAGCAGTTTAGAGGGAACGGGCAACTATGGCTACACCTTC
.	TRBV6-5	TRBJ1-2	.	CASIDNYGYTF	TGTGCCAGCATAGATAACTATGGCTACACCTTC
.	TRBV11-2	TRBJ2-7	.	CASSLETGSSYEQYF	TGTGCCAGCAGCTTAGAGACGGGAAGCTCCTACGAGCAGTACTTC